Below are 20 T cell receptor beta chains sequenced from a single sample in a study of OX40 agonist ivuxolimab in advanced cancers. The protocol was immunoSEQ multiplex PCR, while the TCRdb copy is restricted to in-frame clones and leaves out a portion. The sample has fewer than 70,000 clones, approximately 82% seen once. The sequenced sample was CD4+ or CD8+ T cells sorted from blood, obtained in a trial of the OX40 agonist ivuxolimab. These receptors came from an adult with an advanced solid tumor such as melanoma, head and neck, liver or kidney cancer.

This chain links TRBV19 with TRBJ2-4; the D gene could be TRBD1 or TRBD2 (5 bases each). CDR3 size: 13 residues. Per germline, CDR1 LNHDA and CDR2 SQIVND (reference sequence). Trimming removed 8 bases from V and 2 bases from J, with 10 bases in between. The CDR3 sequence: CASAGTPKNIQYF. DNA for the CDR3: TGTGCCAGTGCCGGGACGCCCAAAAACATTCAGTACTTC.

The chain recombines TRBV7-3 with TRBJ2-1; D is unresolved. Per the germline V gene, CDR1 is SGHTA and CDR2 is FQGTGA. V gave up 5 bases and J gave up 9 bases, with 17 bases separating them. The CDR3 has 14 residues. The CDR3 bases are TGTGCCAGCAGCCGCGATAGTGGTGCCGGTGAGCAGTTCTTC. Translating it yields CASSRDSGAGEQFF.

This rearrangement joins TRBV4-2 to TRBJ2-7, with 7 positions matching TRBD2. CDR1 and CDR2 (germline): LGHNA, YNFKEQ. Trimming removed 0 bases from V and 5 bases from J; junction bases left unmatched: 4. The CDR3 covers 14 residues. The CDR3 coding sequence is TGTGCCAGCAGCCAAGACGGCGGGAGAAACGAGCAGTACTTC. Residues: CASSQDGGRNEQYF.

This chain connects TRBV6-5 to TRBJ2-7, with D unresolved. Germline CDR1 is MNHEY and CDR2 is SVGAGI. V lost 7 bases to trimming and J lost 0 bases, with 4 bases between them. This CDR3 comprises 11 residues. CDR3 region: CASTSSYEQYF. CDR3 DNA: TGTGCCAGCACGAGCTCCTACGAGCAGTACTTC.

The chain combines TRBV14 with TRBJ2-3, with a possible D match to TRBD2 (6 bases). Germline loops: CDR1 SGHDN, CDR2 FVKESK. The CDR3 is made up of 14 amino acids. Deletions cut 3 bases from V and 4 bases from J, with 11 bases between. The CDR3 reads CASSQAGKADTQYF. The CDR3, as DNA: TGTGCCAGCAGCCAGGCGGGGAAGGCAGATACGCAGTATTTT.

As to this clone: At one end the junction does not follow the germline gene, possibly because of a read error. The chain uses TRBV18 and TRBJ2-7; unclear D gene. The CDR3 runs to 13 residues. The germline V gene encodes CDR1 KGHSH and CDR2 LQKENI. The CDR3 here is CASSPPGQARAHF. CDR3 coding DNA: TGTGCCAGCTCACCACCTGGGCAGGCCCGCGCGCACTTC.

This chain links TRBV5-1 with TRBJ1-1; D perhaps matches TRBD1 (6 bases). The CDR3 has 15 amino acids. V shed 4 bases and J shed 1 base, with 14 bases lying between them. Per germline, CDR1 SGHRS and CDR2 YFSETQ. CDR3 sequence reads: CASSITTGQNTEAFF. For the CDR3, the DNA is TGCGCCAGCAGCATAACGACAGGTCAGAACACTGAAGCTTTCTTT.

V usage is TRBV7-9 and J usage is TRBJ2-7, with TRBD2 identical over 11 bases. Germline V gene data show CDR1 as SEHNR and CDR2 as FQNEAQ (reference sequence). This CDR3 is built from 16 residues. Trimming at V came to 4 bases and at J to 0 bases, leaving 5 bases not matched to a gene. For the CDR3, the DNA is TGTGCCAGCAGCTCTAGCGGGAGGTCAGTCTCCTACGAGCAGTACTTC. It translates to CASSSSGRSVSYEQYF.

J is TRBJ2-7 and V is TRBV2; 11 bases fit TRBD2. The CDR3 contains 12 residues. J was trimmed by 3 bases and V by 9 bases; bases with no gene match: 1. Looked up from germline, CDR1 is SNHLY and CDR2 is FYNNEI. The CDR3: CARGTSGYEQYF. DNA for the CDR3: TGTGCCAGGGGGACTAGCGGCTACGAGCAGTACTTC.

The chain joins TRBV28 to TRBJ1-1, with 7 bases matching TRBD1. The CDR3 length is 14 residues. The V gene's germline CDR1 is MDHEN and CDR2 SYDVKM. J was trimmed by 3 bases and V by 6 bases; bases with no gene match: 7. The CDR3 loop is CASRTGQQHTEAFF. The CDR3 DNA reads TGTGCCAGCAGGACGGGACAGCAACACACTGAAGCTTTCTTT.

Within the sample, this clone is medium-sized. The chain uses TRBV7-2 and TRBJ1-2; TRBD1 is a possible D gene (6 bases). The CDR3 spans 17 residues. The V gene's germline CDR1 is SGHTA and CDR2 FQGNSA. The ends were cut back, 6 bases at V and 7 bases at J, with 27 bases in the middle. The chain's CDR3 is CASRSRATGKDRAGYTF. The CDR3 DNA reads TGTGCCAGCAGATCCCGAGCTACAGGGAAAGATCGAGCTGGCTACACCTTC.

The chain has TRBV29-1 and TRBJ2-1, with TRBD2 matching over 7 bases. CDR3 length equals 13 residues. Germline-derived CDR1 and CDR2 are SQVTM and ANQGSEA. The trim removed 7 bases at V and 3 bases at J, leaving 6 bases unmatched. The CDR3: CSASGRLYNEQFF. The DNA of the CDR3 is TGCAGCGCTAGCGGAAGACTCTACAATGAGCAGTTCTTC.

J is TRBJ1-4 and V is TRBV11-3; D might be TRBD1 (6 bases). The germline V gene encodes CDR1 SGHNT and CDR2 YENEEA. With 4 bases removed from V and 6 bases from J, the gap between germline ends came to 9 bases. This CDR3 is 13 amino acids long. In nucleotides, the CDR3 is TGTGCCAGCAGCTCTAGGGGGGATGAAAAACTGTTTTTT. Protein: CASSSRGDEKLFF.

This chain connects TRBV18 to TRBJ1-5; possible D gene TRBD1, 5 bases. V was shortened by 3 bases and J by 3 bases, with 9 bases between the two germline ends. CDR3 length: 14 residues. The germline V gene has CDR1 KGHSH and CDR2 LQKENI. The CDR3 sequence is CASSPQGINQPQHF. CDR3 bases: TGTGCCAGCTCACCGCAGGGAATCAATCAGCCCCAGCATTTT.

The V call is TRBV7-2, the J call TRBJ1-2, with D possibly being TRBD1 (5 bases). The CDR3 is 14 amino acids. The germline V gene encodes CDR1 SGHTA and CDR2 FQGNSA. The V end was cut by 5 bases, the J end by 4 bases, with 14 bases between. For the CDR3, the DNA is TGTGCCAGCAGCAACCGGGCGGGGCCCTATGGCTACACCTTC. Its protein is CASSNRAGPYGYTF.

This rearrangement joins TRBV7-2 to TRBJ1-2; D is possibly TRBD1 (5 bases). The germline V gene has CDR1 SGHTA and CDR2 FQGNSA. The CDR3 has 17 amino acids. Trimming removed 1 base at V and 2 bases at J, with 17 bases between. The CDR3 DNA reads as TGTGCCAGCAGCTTAGGGGGCATGGGGGGAGCAAACTATGGCTACACCTTC. Translation gives CASSLGGMGGANYGYTF.

This clone was seen once. The rearrangement uses TRBV27 and TRBJ1-2; TRBD1 matches 9 bases. The CDR3 loop spans 14 amino acids. Germline CDR1 reads MNHEY; CDR2 reads SMNVEV (reference sequence). V gave up 10 bases and J gave up 4 bases; unmatched junction bases: 10. CDR3 DNA: TGTGCCACTGCCCGGGACAGGGAGGTCTATGGCTACACCTTC. Encoded protein: CATARDREVYGYTF.

The gene calls are TRBV4-3 and TRBJ2-4; D may be TRBD1 or TRBD2 (6 bases each). The CDR3 loop spans 13 amino acids. V lost 4 bases, J lost 9 bases, and 13 bases lay in between. Germline V lookup: CDR1 LGHNA, CDR2 YSLEER. CDR3 DNA: TGCGCCAGCAGCCTGACGGAGGGGGGCATTCAGTACTTC. It translates to CASSLTEGGIQYF.

The V call is TRBV18, the J call TRBJ1-1; no definite D call. The V gene's germline CDR1 is KGHSH and CDR2 LQKENI. Trimming cost V 6 bases and J 1 base, with 12 bases left between them. The CDR3 length is 14 residues. The CDR3: CASSQAPSNTEAFF. The CDR3 coding sequence is TGTGCCAGCTCGCAGGCTCCCTCGAACACTGAAGCTTTCTTT.

The V gene is TRBV4-1, the J gene TRBJ2-7; D remains ambiguous. V shed 0 bases and J shed 0 bases, with 9 bases lying between them. This CDR3 has 15 amino acids. Per germline, CDR1 MGHRA and CDR2 YSYEKL. CDR3 sequence (DNA): TGCGCCAGCAGCCAAGAACTCTGGGCCTCCTACGAGCAGTACTTC. This codes for CASSQELWASYEQYF.